This T cell receptor beta chain was identified during a study of shared clonotypes between healthy human individuals. Study results and caveats: Apart from blood, nothing was sampled; tissue repertoires likely differ.

Every immunoSEQ plate was one replicate of a subset's evenly spread DNA. In the sorted-subset replicate PCRs, 200 ng DNA, 30,000 or so T cell genomes, was used. Profiled with immunoSEQ multiplex PCR; TCRdb holds only in-frame clones, not every one. The table lists some 2,100,000 clones, about 92% of them singletons. J gave up 1 base and V 0 bases, and 8 bases lay outside the gene matches. This CDR3 spans 19 amino acids. The germline V gene has CDR1 SGDLS and CDR2 YYNGEE. This clone was seen only once. Its antigen is still unknown. It was CD45RO-negative cells, positively selected for CCR7, that made up naive CD8 cells, with terminally differentiated effector memory CD45RA+ cells excluded. Every one of the donors was a Caucasian adult that lived in Nashville, Tennessee.

The rearrangement joins TRBV9 to TRBJ2-6, with 9 positions matching TRBD1. The sequenced material came from naive CD8+ T cells from PBMCs. The receptor's source is a man aged 18 to 29 in good health. Some clones in this sample may be carry-over from other donors' samples. The CDR3 loop reads CASSVVWTGDFSGANVLTF. CDR3 sequence (DNA): TGTGCCAGCAGCGTAGTTTGGACAGGGGATTTTTCTGGGGCCAACGTCCTGACTTTC.